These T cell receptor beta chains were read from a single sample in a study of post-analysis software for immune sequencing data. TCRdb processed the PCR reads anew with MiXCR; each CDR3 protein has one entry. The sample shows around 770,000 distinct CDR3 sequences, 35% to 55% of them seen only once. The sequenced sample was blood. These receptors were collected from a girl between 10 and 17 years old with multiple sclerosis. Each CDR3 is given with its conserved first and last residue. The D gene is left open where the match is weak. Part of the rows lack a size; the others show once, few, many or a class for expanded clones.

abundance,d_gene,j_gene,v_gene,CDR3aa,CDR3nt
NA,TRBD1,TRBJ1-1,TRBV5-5,CASSLGGDRANTEAFF,TGTGCCAGCAGCTTGGGGGGGGACAGGGCAAACACTGAAGCTTTCTTT
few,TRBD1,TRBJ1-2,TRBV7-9,CASSPTQGDYGYTF,TGTGCCAGCAGCCCCACTCAGGGGGACTATGGCTACACCTTC
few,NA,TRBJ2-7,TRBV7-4,CASSFDRASPYEQYF,TGTGCCAGCAGCTTTGACAGAGCGTCTCCCTACGAGCAGTACTTC
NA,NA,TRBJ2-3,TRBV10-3,CAISESMAVKTDTQYF,TGTGCCATCAGTGAGTCGATGGCGGTAAAAACAGATACGCAGTATTTT
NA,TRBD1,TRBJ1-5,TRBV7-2,CASSVDRGAQPQHF,TGTGCCAGCAGCGTTGACAGGGGGGCTCAGCCCCAGCATTTT
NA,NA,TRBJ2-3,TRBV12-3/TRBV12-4,CASSEGWGHTDTQYF,TGTGCCAGCAGTGAAGGTTGGGGCCACACAGATACGCAGTATTTT
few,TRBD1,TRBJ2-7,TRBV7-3,CASSLNPGGYEQYF,TGTGCCAGCAGCCTAAACCCAGGGGGCTACGAGCAGTACTTC
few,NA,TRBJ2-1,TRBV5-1,CASSPKWALYNEQFF,TGCGCCAGCAGCCCAAAATGGGCCCTCTACAATGAGCAGTTCTTC
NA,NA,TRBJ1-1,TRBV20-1,CSAVRPGNTEAFF,TGCAGTGCTGTGCGTCCTGGGAACACTGAAGCTTTCTTT
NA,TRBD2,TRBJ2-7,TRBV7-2,CASSYSGGPLNEQYF,TGTGCCAGCAGCTATAGCGGGGGTCCTTTGAATGAGCAGTACTTC
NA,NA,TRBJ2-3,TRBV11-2,CASSLAGGIGADTQYF,TGTGCCAGCAGCTTAGCAGGCGGGATTGGCGCAGATACGCAGTATTTT
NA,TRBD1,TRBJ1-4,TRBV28,CASSPLWDREKLFF,TGTGCCAGCAGCCCCCTTTGGGACAGAGAAAAACTGTTTTTT
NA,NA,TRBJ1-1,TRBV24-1,CATSDTQLKFVGSAEAFF,TGTGCCACCAGTGATACCCAACTAAAATTCGTTGGGTCCGCTGAAGCTTTCTTT
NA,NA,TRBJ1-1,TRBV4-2,CASSQDSRAPTGNTEAFF,TGTGCCAGCAGCCAAGATAGCCGGGCCCCGACGGGGAACACTGAAGCTTTCTTT
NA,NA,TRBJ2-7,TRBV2,CASEAGNSYEQYF,TGTGCCAGCGAGGCGGGAAACTCCTACGAGCAGTACTTC
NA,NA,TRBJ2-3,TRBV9,CTSSVEAGRTDTQYF,TGTACCAGCAGCGTAGAGGCGGGAAGGACAGATACGCAGTATTTT
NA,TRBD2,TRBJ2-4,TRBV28,CASSPRTSGRGAKNIQYF,TGTGCCAGCAGTCCAAGGACTAGCGGGAGGGGTGCCAAAAACATTCAGTACTTC
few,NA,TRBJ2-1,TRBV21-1,CATVRGGRAYNEQFF,TGTGCCACCGTTAGAGGGGGCAGGGCATACAATGAGCAGTTCTTC
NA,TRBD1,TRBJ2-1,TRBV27,CASSSGSADRALGNEQFF,TGTGCCAGCAGTTCCGGCTCCGCGGACAGGGCCCTCGGGAATGAGCAGTTCTTC
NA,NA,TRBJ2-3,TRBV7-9,CASSLALRQYTDTQYF,TGTGCCAGCAGCTTAGCGTTGAGACAGTATACCGATACGCAGTATTTT
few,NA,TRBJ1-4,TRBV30,CAWGFATNEKLFF,TGTGCCTGGGGGTTTGCAACTAATGAAAAACTGTTTTTT
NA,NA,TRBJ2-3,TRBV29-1,CSVGTETTDTQYF,TGCAGCGTGGGGACGGAGACCACAGATACGCAGTATTTT
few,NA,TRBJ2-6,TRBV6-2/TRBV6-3,CASSPAGQISGANVLTF,TGTGCCAGCAGTCCGGCGGGACAAATCTCTGGGGCCAACGTCCTGACTTTC
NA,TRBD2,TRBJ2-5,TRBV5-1,CASSSSGSFRETQYF,TGCGCCAGCAGCTCTAGCGGGAGCTTTAGAGAGACCCAGTACTTC
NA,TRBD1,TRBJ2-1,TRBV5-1,CASSWGQHNEQFF,TGCGCCAGCAGCTGGGGACAGCACAATGAGCAGTTCTTC
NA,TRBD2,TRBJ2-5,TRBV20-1,CSASSGGVQETQYF,TGCAGTGCTAGTTCCGGGGGGGTCCAAGAGACCCAGTACTTC
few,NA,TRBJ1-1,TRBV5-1,CASSLEVPNTEAFF,TGCGCCAGCAGCTTGGAGGTCCCGAACACTGAAGCTTTCTTT
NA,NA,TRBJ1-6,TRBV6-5,CASSWWGLEESPLHF,TGTGCCAGCAGTTGGTGGGGGCTGGAGGAATCACCCCTCCACTTT
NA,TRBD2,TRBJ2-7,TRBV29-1,CSVEVIILAGGGNEQYF,TGCAGCGTTGAAGTTATTATCCTAGCGGGAGGAGGGAACGAGCAGTACTTC
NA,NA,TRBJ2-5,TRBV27,CASSSRGRPETQYF,TGTGCCAGCAGTTCCAGGGGCCGTCCGGAGACCCAGTACTTC
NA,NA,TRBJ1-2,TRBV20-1,CSAADNVRFHTF,TGCAGTGCTGCTGACAACGTACGCTTCCACACCTTC
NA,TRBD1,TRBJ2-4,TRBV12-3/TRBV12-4,CASSRHRGQGFAKNIQYF,TGTGCCAGCAGCCGCCACCGGGGACAGGGTTTTGCCAAAAACATTCAGTACTTC
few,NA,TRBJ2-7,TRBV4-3,CASSQDGKAGGEQYF,TGCGCCAGCAGCCAAGATGGAAAGGCTGGGGGCGAGCAGTACTTC
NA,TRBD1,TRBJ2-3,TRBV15,CATSSRDRVGDTQYF,TGTGCCACCAGCAGCCGGGACAGGGTCGGAGATACGCAGTATTTT
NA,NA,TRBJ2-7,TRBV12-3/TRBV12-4,CASNLGAGAYEQYF,TGTGCCAGCAATTTAGGGGCCGGCGCCTACGAGCAGTACTTC
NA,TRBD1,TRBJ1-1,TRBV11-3,CASKWTGGYTEAFF,TGTGCCAGCAAGTGGACAGGTGGCTACACTGAAGCTTTCTTT
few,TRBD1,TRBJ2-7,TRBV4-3,CASSHDRAYEQYF,TGCGCCAGCAGCCACGACAGGGCCTACGAGCAGTACTTC
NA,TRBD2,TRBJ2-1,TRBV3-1,CASTNGASGNIPYNEQFF,TGTGCCAGCACCAACGGGGCTAGCGGGAACATTCCCTACAATGAGCAGTTCTTC
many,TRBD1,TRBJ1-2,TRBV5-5,CASSPGDRGRGVYGYTF,TGTGCCAGCAGCCCCGGGGACAGGGGGCGCGGAGTCTATGGCTACACCTTC
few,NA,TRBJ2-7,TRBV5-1,CASSLPRDFYHEQYF,TGCGCCAGCAGCCTCCCGAGGGATTTTTATCACGAGCAGTACTTC
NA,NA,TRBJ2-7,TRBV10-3,CAISEVQKSYEQYF,TGTGCCATCAGTGAGGTCCAAAAATCTTACGAGCAGTACTTC